In this sample, the clone carrying this T cell receptor (beta chain) turned up a few times. The antigen is not known. The CDR3 consists of 13 residues. Germline loops: CDR1 SGHDN, CDR2 FVKESK. Trimming at V came to 4 bases and at J to 12 bases, leaving 6 bases not matched to a gene. The source of the sample is a study of CD8 T cells in ankylosing spondylitis. TCRdb re-called the 5' RACE reads with MiXCR, one entry per CDR3 protein. The top ten hold roughly 4.2% of the sample, which has 200,000 to 300,000 distinct CDR3 sequences, roughly a third seen once. Regarding the study as a whole: Characteristic of ankylosing spondylitis blood, it appeared, was a TCR beta motif comprising fewer than 10 highly homologous variants. Reactive arthritis synovial fluid and blood previously showed some of these motif variants.

The clonotype was recovered from a male donor with ankylosing spondylitis or in good health (not recorded which). The chain recombines TRBV14 with TRBJ2-3, with 11 bases aligning to TRBD2. Sequenced material: blood, either unsorted or a sorted T cell fraction (not recorded which). DNA for the CDR3: TGTGCCAGCAGCCCTGGGACTAGCGGTTCCCAGTATTTT. Its translation: CASSPGTSGSQYF.